This TCR beta chain was sequenced during a study of cytomegalovirus exposure and HLA in healthy donors. Findings and limits, study-wide: A later analysis appeared to link common viral pathogens to several of the most significant clusters. Later analysis suggested most CMV-associated TCR beta chains were HLA-restricted. A list of 150 to 200 TCR beta chains associated with cytomegalovirus was given. Excluded were some V segments that proved indistinguishable, including TRBV6-2 and TRBV6-3.

CDR1 and CDR2 from the germline V gene are SEHNR and FQNEAQ (reference sequence). There are 14 residues in the CDR3. A note on this clone: Its antigen is undetermined. A junction end diverges from the germline sequence, so it may reflect a read error.

PCR amplification relied on 60 Vbeta primers (plus 13 Jbeta primers). The protocol was immunoSEQ multiplex PCR, while the TCRdb copy is restricted to in-frame clones and leaves out a portion. Here the sample spans roughly 120,000 clones, about 80% being singletons. This TCR was recovered from a woman aged 45 to 65 in good health and CMV-seropositive. The sequencing input was PBMCs. This chain connects TRBV7-9 to TRBJ2-5, with 8 nucleotides matching TRBD1. This CDR3 reads CSSSFGTGGETQYF. For the CDR3, the DNA is TGTTCCAGCAGCTTCGGGACAGGCGGGGAGACCCAGTACTTC.